Listed below are T cell receptor beta chains from one sample, sequenced in a study of blood T cell repertoires in COVID-19. Data came from immunoSEQ multiplex PCR; TCRdb stores just in-frame clones and leaves some out. The table includes roughly 300,000 clones, roughly 88% detected once. The specimen was PBMCs or T cells enriched from blood (not recorded which). These receptors were collected from a woman aged 40 to 50 with acute COVID-19. The conserved cysteine and the conserved F or W are not part of the CDR3 here.

CDR3: ASSQEIYNSPLH
V: TRBV5-1
J: TRBJ1-6

CDR3: ASSSSGGGRQETQY
V: TRBV13
J: TRBJ2-5

CDR3: ASSLSPGEYNSPLH
V: TRBV7-9
J: TRBJ1-6

CDR3: ASSYRSGHGYT
V: TRBV6-5
J: TRBJ1-2

CDR3: ASSPGGSRTYEQY
V: TRBV5-1
J: TRBJ2-7

CDR3: ASIRPEDTKAF
V: TRBV28
J: TRBJ1-1

CDR3: ASSLGGGFQPQH
V: TRBV7-2
J: TRBJ1-5

CDR3: ASSDQTVPNEKLF
V: TRBV25-1
J: TRBJ1-4

CDR3: ASSQDSRDETGQY
V: TRBV4-2
J: TRBJ2-7

CDR3: ASSPLGSGDITSTDTQY
V: TRBV28
J: TRBJ2-3

CDR3: ASSYSNRGSTDTQY
V: TRBV6-5
J: TRBJ2-3

CDR3: ASSLMEILKYNEQF
V: TRBV7-2
J: TRBJ2-1